The following is a T cell receptor beta chain sequence with its context. Ranging in age from about 6 to 90, the donors were healthy Caucasian individuals from Russia. This record comes from a study of blood T cells in healthy people across ages. A second PCR of roughly 7 to 11 cycles used a sample-barcoded 5' primer and a J-beta primer mix. TCRdb re-called the 5' RACE reads through MiXCR, storing one row per CDR3 protein. This sample has about 1.4 million distinct CDR3 sequences; 59% occur once, and the top ten carry 6.5% to 8.5%. The CDR3 has 12 amino acids. V shed 5 bases and J shed 3 bases, with 5 bases lying between them. The germline V gene has CDR1 MNHEY and CDR2 SMNVEV (reference sequence).

This chain uses TRBV27 with TRBJ1-5; D gene unclear. Source material: blood. The sequence was collected from a man aged 18-30 years in good health. DNA of the CDR3: TGTGCCAGCAGTGCTTACAATCAGCCCCAGCATTTT. Translated, it gives CASSAYNQPQHF.